This is a list of T cell receptor beta chains from one sample in a study of a mutant IDH1 vaccine in newly diagnosed glioma. These receptors lack a known antigen. Measured with immunoSEQ multiplex PCR; TCRdb has only the in-frame clones, and not every one. The profile shows roughly 120,000 clones, about four fifths of them singletons. The sample was PBMCs, taken from a glioma patient whose treatment included an IDH1 peptide vaccine. Source of these receptors: a man in his forties with glioma. Both conserved end residues are part of each CDR3. The D gene is left open where the match is weak. The size of a clone is reported for some rows only, either as once, few or many, or as a class for expanded clones.

-	TRBD2	TRBV7-3	TRBJ2-1	TGTGCCAGCAGCCTAGCGGGAGGGTACAATGAGCAGTTCTTC	CASSLAGGYNEQFF
medium-sized	-	TRBV4-1	TRBJ1-2	TGCGCCAGCAGCCAAGATCCGGGACAAGGACCAAACTATGGCTACACCTTC	CASSQDPGQGPNYGYTF
-	-	TRBV6-5	TRBJ1-3	TGTGCCAGCAGCCCCTTAGGGAATGGAAACACCATATATTTT	CASSPLGNGNTIYF
-	-	TRBV14	TRBJ1-2	TGTGCCAGCAGCCAAGATCTCGAAGGGGGCTACACCTTC	CASSQDLEGGYTF
-	-	TRBV19	TRBJ1-1	TGTGCCAGCACTCTGGTCGGTGAAGCTTTCTTT	CASTLVGEAFF
-	-	TRBV10-3	TRBJ1-1	TGTGCCAGCAACAGGGATCAACACACTGAAGCTTTCTTT	CASNRDQHTEAFF
-	-	TRBV6-5	TRBJ1-1	TGTGCCAGCACCCTTACCTCGGGACGGAATGAAGCTTTCTTT	CASTLTSGRNEAFF
few	-	TRBV5-5	TRBJ1-5	TGTGCCAGCAGCTTGAGGGCGGAAGTGGCCCAGCATTTT	CASSLRAEVAQHF
-	-	TRBV28	TRBJ1-2	TGTGCCAGCAGCTTTCCTACCCAGGGCCCGGGGGGCTACACCTTC	CASSFPTQGPGGYTF
-	TRBD2	TRBV29-1	TRBJ2-1	TGCAGCGTTGAACTAGCGGGAGGGCCTTTTCTCTACAATGAGCAGTTCTTC	CSVELAGGPFLYNEQFF
-	-	TRBV19	TRBJ2-3	TGTGCCAGTAGTTCTAGGAGGGACGGAAGCACAGATACGCAGTATTTT	CASSSRRDGSTDTQYF
-	-	TRBV1	TRBJ1-6	TGCACCAGAACGCGCGACAGGGATTCACCCCTCCACTTT	CTRTRDRDSPLHF
few	TRBD2	TRBV6-5	TRBJ2-7	TGTGCCAGCACCGGGGGGGCCTACGAGCAGTACTTC	CASTGGAYEQYF
-	TRBD2	TRBV2	TRBJ2-5	TGTGCCAGCAACTCCTGGCGGGGGGGCCAAGAGACCCAGTACTTC	CASNSWRGGQETQYF
once	TRBD1	TRBV19	TRBJ2-3	TGTGCCAGTAGTATCACAGGGGGTCGGACTACCACAGATACGCAGTATTTT	CASSITGGRTTTDTQYF
-	-	TRBV7-2	TRBJ1-3	TGTGCCAGCAGCTCCACCCGAGGGACTTCAAACACCATATATTTT	CASSSTRGTSNTIYF
once	-	TRBV6-5	TRBJ2-2	TGTGCCAGCAGTATAAGGAACACCGGGGAGCTGTTTTTT	CASSIRNTGELFF
-	TRBD2	TRBV6-5	TRBJ2-3	TGTGCCAGCAGTTACTCCGGCGGGAGTGGAGATACGCAGTATTTT	CASSYSGGSGDTQYF
-	-	TRBV6-4	TRBJ2-3	TGTGCCAGCCTTACGGGACGAACCTGGGGGTCTCGCACAGATACGCAGTATTTT	CASLTGRTWGSRTDTQYF
-	TRBD2	TRBV27	TRBJ2-7	TGTGCCAGCAGTCTCCGCGGGGGGCCCCTTTCCTACGAGCAGTACTTC	CASSLRGGPLSYEQYF
-	-	TRBV16	TRBJ2-7	TGTGCCAGCAGCCAAGTAACCACAGGGTCCGAGCAGTACTTC	CASSQVTTGSEQYF
-	-	TRBV5-1	TRBJ2-5	TGCGCCAGCAGCTTGGAGGCACCCCCTGGGGAGACCCAGTACTTC	CASSLEAPPGETQYF
-	TRBD1	TRBV7-9	TRBJ2-7	TGTGCCAGCAGCCATGGACAGGGACCCTACGAGCAGTACTTC	CASSHGQGPYEQYF
-	TRBD2	TRBV5-1	TRBJ2-1	TGCGCCAGCAGCTTAACTAGCGGGGGCCCCGGGTTCTTC	CASSLTSGGPGFF
-	TRBD1	TRBV6-6	TRBJ2-7	TGTGCCAGCAGTTACTTCGCAGGGGGCTCCTACGAGCAGTACTTC	CASSYFAGGSYEQYF
-	-	TRBV10-3	TRBJ2-1	TGTGCCATCAGTGAGTCAGTTCAGGTACATGAGCAGTTCTTC	CAISESVQVHEQFF
-	TRBD2	TRBV7-2	TRBJ2-7	TGTGCCAGCAGCTTAGCCCCCGGGACTAGCCGCTCCTACGAGCAGTACTTC	CASSLAPGTSRSYEQYF
-	TRBD1	TRBV6-5	TRBJ1-5	TGTGCCAGCAGAGAACAGGGGGCAAACAATCAGCCCCAGCATTTT	CASREQGANNQPQHF
-	TRBD1	TRBV18	TRBJ1-5	TGTGCCAGCTCACCCTCGACAGGGAAACATCAGCCCCAGCATTTT	CASSPSTGKHQPQHF
-	TRBD2	TRBV7-2	TRBJ2-7	TGTGCCAGCAGACCACTAGCGTTGAGGTCCTACGAGCAGTACTTC	CASRPLALRSYEQYF
-	TRBD2	TRBV11-2	TRBJ2-5	TGTGCCAGCAGCTTGGGGACTAGCGGACTTGATCAAGAGACCCAGTACTTC	CASSLGTSGLDQETQYF
-	-	TRBV13	TRBJ2-5	TGTGCCAGCAGCTTCCAAACAGGGACCCAGTACTTC	CASSFQTGTQYF
-	TRBD2	TRBV7-2	TRBJ2-3	TGTGCCAGCAGGGGACTAGCGGGGAGCACAGATACGCAGTATTTT	CASRGLAGSTDTQYF
-	TRBD2	TRBV10-3	TRBJ2-1	TGTGCCATCAGCTACAGCCCCACTAGCGGGAGGGCCGGTGAGCAGTTCTTC	CAISYSPTSGRAGEQFF
-	-	TRBV6-5	TRBJ1-1	TGTGCCAGCAGTTACCCGACTAACACTGAAGCTTTCTTT	CASSYPTNTEAFF
-	TRBD1	TRBV4-2	TRBJ2-7	TGTGCCAGCAGCCAAGTTGGGACAGGGCCCTACGAGCAGTACTTC	CASSQVGTGPYEQYF
-	-	TRBV15	TRBJ2-3	TGTGCCACCAGCATTAACGGGCGCAGCACAGATACGCAGTATTTT	CATSINGRSTDTQYF
few	-	TRBV21-1	TRBJ1-2	TGTGCCAGCAGCTTCAGAGAAGCTAACTATGGCTACACCTTC	CASSFREANYGYTF
-	-	TRBV9	TRBJ2-3	TGTGCCAGCAGTGGGGGCAGGGTCCCACTAGATACGCAGTATTTT	CASSGGRVPLDTQYF
once	TRBD1	TRBV7-2	TRBJ1-5	TGTGCCAGCAGCTCGGACAGGGGGCTTCGTCAGCCCCAGCATTTT	CASSSDRGLRQPQHF
-	-	TRBV6-5	TRBJ1-2	TGTGCCAGCAGTCCCTCGTTCCGGGGGAACTATGGCTACACCTTC	CASSPSFRGNYGYTF
-	-	TRBV6-5	TRBJ2-7	TGTGCCAGCAGTACTTCAGGGGACGAGCAGTACTTC	CASSTSGDEQYF
-	-	TRBV7-2	TRBJ2-7	TGTGCCAGCAGCCAGGGACCGTATATCCACTACGAGCAGTACTTC	CASSQGPYIHYEQYF
-	TRBD2	TRBV5-6	TRBJ2-2	TGTGCCAGCAACTCGCGGGCGGGACTAGCGGGAGACGGGGAGCTGTTTTTT	CASNSRAGLAGDGELFF
-	-	TRBV19	TRBJ2-7	TGTGCCAGTGAAATGAGGGGGGAGGACAGGTTC	CASEMRGEDRF
-	TRBD1	TRBV6-1	TRBJ1-5	TGTGCCAGCAGTAACCAAGGACAGGGTTTTCAGCCCCAGCATTTT	CASSNQGQGFQPQHF